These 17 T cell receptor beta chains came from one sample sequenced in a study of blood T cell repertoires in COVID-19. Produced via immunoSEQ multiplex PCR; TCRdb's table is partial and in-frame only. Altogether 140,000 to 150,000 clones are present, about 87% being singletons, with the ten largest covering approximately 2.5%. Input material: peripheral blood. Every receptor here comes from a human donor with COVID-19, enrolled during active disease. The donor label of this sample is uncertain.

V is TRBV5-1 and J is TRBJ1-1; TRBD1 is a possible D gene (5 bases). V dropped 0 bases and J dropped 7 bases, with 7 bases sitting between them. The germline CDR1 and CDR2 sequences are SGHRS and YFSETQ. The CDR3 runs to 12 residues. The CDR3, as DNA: TGCGCCAGCAGCTTGGCGGACAATGAAGCTTTCTTT. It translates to CASSLADNEAFF. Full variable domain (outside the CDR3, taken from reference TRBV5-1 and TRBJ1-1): KAGVTQTPRYLIKTRGQQVTLSCSPISGHRSVSWYQQTPGQGLQFLFEYFSETQRNKGNFPGRFSGRQFSNSRSEMNVSTLELGDSALYLCASSLADNEAFFGQGTRLTVV.

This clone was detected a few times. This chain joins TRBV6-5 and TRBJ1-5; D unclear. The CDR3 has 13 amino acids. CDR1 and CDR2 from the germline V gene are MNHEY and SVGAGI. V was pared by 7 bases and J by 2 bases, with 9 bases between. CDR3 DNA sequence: TGTGCCAGCACCGGGTGGGGCAATCAGCCCCAGCATTTT. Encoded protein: CASTGWGNQPQHF.

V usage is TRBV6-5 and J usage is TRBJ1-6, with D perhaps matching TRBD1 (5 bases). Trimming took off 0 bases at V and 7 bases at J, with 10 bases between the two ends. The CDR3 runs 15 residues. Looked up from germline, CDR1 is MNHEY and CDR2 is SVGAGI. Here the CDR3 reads CASSYSWGRNSPLHF. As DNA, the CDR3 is TGTGCCAGCAGTTACTCGTGGGGGAGGAATTCACCCCTCCACTTT.

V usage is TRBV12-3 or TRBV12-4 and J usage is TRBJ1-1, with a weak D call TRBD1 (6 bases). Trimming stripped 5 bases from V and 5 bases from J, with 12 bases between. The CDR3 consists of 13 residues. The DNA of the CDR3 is TGTGCCAGCAGTCCCCGCAGGGGTACTGAAGCTTTCTTT. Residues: CASSPRRGTEAFF.

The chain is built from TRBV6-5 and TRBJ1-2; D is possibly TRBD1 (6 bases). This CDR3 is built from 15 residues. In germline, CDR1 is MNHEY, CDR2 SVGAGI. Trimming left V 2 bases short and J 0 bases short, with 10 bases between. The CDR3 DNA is TGTGCCAGCAGTTACGGGGGCTCCGCTAACTATGGCTACACCTTC. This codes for CASSYGGSANYGYTF.

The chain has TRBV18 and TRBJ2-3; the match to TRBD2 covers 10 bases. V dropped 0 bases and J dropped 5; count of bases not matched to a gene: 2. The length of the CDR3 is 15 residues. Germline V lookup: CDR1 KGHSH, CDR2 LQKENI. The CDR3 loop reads CASSPPGLALDTQYF. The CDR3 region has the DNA TGTGCCAGCTCACCACCGGGACTAGCGCTAGATACGCAGTATTTT. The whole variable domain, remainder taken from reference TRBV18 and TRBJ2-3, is NAGVMQNPRHLVRRRGQEARLRCSPMKGHSHVYWYRQLPEEGLKFMVYLQKENIIDESGMPKERFSAEFPKEGPSILRIQQVVRGDSAAYFCASSPPGLALDTQYFGPGTRLTVL.

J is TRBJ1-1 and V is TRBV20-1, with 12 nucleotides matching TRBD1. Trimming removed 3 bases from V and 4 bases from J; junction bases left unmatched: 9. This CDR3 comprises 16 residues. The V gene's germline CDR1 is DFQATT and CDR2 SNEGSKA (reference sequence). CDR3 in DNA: TGCAGTGCTAGTGGTGGGACAGGGGGCCGGGGCACTGAAGCTTTCTTT. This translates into CSASGGTGGRGTEAFF.

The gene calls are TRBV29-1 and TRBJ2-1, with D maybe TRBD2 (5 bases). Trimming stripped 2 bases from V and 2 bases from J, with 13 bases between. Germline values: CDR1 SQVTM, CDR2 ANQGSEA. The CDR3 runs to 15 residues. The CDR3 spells CSVEYNWGAYNEQFF. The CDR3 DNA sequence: TGCAGCGTTGAATATAACTGGGGAGCCTACAATGAGCAGTTCTTC.

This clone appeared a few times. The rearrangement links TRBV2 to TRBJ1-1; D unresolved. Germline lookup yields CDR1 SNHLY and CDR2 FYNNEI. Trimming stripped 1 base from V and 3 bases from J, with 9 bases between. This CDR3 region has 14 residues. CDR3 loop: CASSEGAADTEAFF. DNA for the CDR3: TGTGCCAGCAGTGAAGGTGCGGCGGACACTGAAGCTTTCTTT.

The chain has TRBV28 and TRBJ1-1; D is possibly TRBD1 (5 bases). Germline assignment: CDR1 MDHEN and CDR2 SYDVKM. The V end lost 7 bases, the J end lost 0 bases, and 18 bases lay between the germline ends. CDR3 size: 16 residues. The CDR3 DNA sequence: TGTGCCAGCAAAATGGGGCAGGAGTCCTTGAACACTGAAGCTTTCTTT. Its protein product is CASKMGQESLNTEAFF.

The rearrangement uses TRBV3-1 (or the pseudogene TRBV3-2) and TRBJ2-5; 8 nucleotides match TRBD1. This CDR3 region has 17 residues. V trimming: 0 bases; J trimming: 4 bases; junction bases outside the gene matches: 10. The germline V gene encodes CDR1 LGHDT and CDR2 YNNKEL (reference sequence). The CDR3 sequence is CASSQDLGQGAGETQYF. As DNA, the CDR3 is TGTGCCAGCAGCCAAGATTTGGGGCAGGGGGCAGGAGAGACCCAGTACTTC.

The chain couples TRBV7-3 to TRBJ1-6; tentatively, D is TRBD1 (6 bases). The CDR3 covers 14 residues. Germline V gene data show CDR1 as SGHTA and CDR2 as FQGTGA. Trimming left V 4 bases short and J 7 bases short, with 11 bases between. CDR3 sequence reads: CASSSQGNNSPLHF. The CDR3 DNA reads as TGTGCCAGCAGCTCACAGGGTAACAATTCACCCCTCCACTTT. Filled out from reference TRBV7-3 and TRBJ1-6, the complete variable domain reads GAGVSQTPSNKVTEKGKYVELRCDPISGHTALYWYRQSLGQGPEFLIYFQGTGAADDSGLPNDRFFAVRPEGSVSTLKIQRTERGDSAVYLCASSSQGNNSPLHFGNGTRLTVT.

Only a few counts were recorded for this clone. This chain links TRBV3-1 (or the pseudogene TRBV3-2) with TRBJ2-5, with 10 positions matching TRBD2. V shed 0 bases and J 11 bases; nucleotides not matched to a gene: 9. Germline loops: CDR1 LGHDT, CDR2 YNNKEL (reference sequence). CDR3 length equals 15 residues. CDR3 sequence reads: CASSQDFASGGPQYF. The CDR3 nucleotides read TGTGCCAGCAGCCAAGACTTTGCTAGCGGGGGTCCTCAGTACTTC.

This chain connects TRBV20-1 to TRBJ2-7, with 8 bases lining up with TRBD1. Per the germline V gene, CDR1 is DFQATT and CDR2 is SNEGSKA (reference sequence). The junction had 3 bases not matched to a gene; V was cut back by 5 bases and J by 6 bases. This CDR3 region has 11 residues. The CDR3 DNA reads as TGCAGTGCTGAGGACAGGGCCGAGCAGTACTTC. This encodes CSAEDRAEQYF.

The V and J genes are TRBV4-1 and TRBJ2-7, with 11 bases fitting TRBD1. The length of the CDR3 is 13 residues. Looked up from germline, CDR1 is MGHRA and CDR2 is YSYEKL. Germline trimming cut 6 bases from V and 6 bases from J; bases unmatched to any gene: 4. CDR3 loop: CASRRDRGSEQYF. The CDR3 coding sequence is TGCGCCAGCAGGCGGGACAGGGGGAGCGAGCAGTACTTC.

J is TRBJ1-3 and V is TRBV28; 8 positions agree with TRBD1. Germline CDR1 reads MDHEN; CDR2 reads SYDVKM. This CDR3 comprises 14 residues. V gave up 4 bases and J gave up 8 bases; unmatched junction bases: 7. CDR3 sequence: CASSSRGQGDTIYF. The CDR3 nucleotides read TGTGCCAGCAGTTCCCGAGGACAGGGTGACACCATATATTTT.

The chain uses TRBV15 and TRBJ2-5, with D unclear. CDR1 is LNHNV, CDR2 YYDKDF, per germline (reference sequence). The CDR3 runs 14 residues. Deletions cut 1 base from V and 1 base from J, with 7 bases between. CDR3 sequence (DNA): TGTGCCACCAGCAGAGCCAACTTCCAAGAGACCCAGTACTTC. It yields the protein CATSRANFQETQYF.